This T cell receptor beta chain is drawn from a study of T cell changes during pregnancy in multiple sclerosis. CDR1 MRHNA and CDR2 SNTAGT come from the germline V gene. The V end lost 0 bases, the J end lost 9 bases, and 12 bases lay between the germline ends. The CDR3 sequence is 14 residues long. Clones were sequenced by immunoSEQ multiplex PCR, and TCRdb holds only the in-frame ones, with some missing. The sample has about 83,000 clones; roughly 95% are singletons. This TCR was recovered from a female donor with multiple sclerosis, enrolled in a pregnancy study. The sample consisted of peripheral blood, taken in the second trimester of pregnancy. The rearrangement links TRBV6-4 to TRBJ1-5, with no clear D. CDR3 DNA: TGTGCCAGCAGTGACTCGATTCTAACGGGGCCCCAGCATTTT. Translating it yields CASSDSILTGPQHF.